This T cell receptor (beta chain) was observed in a study of T cells in Graves' hyperthyroidism and ophthalmopathy. Study information: Specimen type is peripheral blood, collected at initial diagnosis prior to any treatment.

Study-wide results and limits: Ophthalmopathy cases were set apart from stable hyperthyroidism by a 13 V-J model. Also found in blood were most expanded thyroid clonotypes above 0.001.

Trimming removed 0 bases from V and 2 bases from J, with 7 bases in between. Germline V gene lookup returns CDR1 KGHSY and CDR2 FQNENV. This CDR3 contains 14 residues. RNA transcripts were the template for amplifying TCR beta CDR3 regions. HTBI primers were used for first-round RT-PCR of the TCR CDR3. MiXCR was run by TCRdb on the multiplex PCR reads, yielding one entry per CDR3 protein. The data hold hundreds of thousands of distinct CDR3 sequences, with approximately 14% observed a single time. This clonotype has a count of ten or more. As yet, its antigen is unknown. Diagnoses rested on clinical symptoms, serum thyroxine and TRAb, thyroid ultrasound and orbital computed tomography.

The TCR was taken from a woman aged 40-49 years with Graves' ophthalmopathy. The sequenced sample consisted of blood. The chain carries TRBV16 and TRBJ1-2; D remains ambiguous. This CDR3 reads CASSQSPQNYGYTF. The CDR3 DNA follows: TGTGCCAGCAGCCAATCTCCACAGAACTATGGCTACACCTTC.